The entry that follows covers one TCR beta chain sequence. Its target is unknown. V lost 3 bases and J 1 base, leaving 21 bases between the germline ends. The V gene's germline CDR1 is SGHRS and CDR2 YFSETQ. This CDR3 has 18 residues. This sample is drawn from a study of graft-versus-host responses after intestinal transplantation. Study-wide points: Peak circulating GvH clone levels were associated with early post-transplant HvG declines.

Clones were read by immunoSEQ multiplex PCR, and TCRdb kept only the in-frame ones, dropping some. The sample contains roughly 100,000 clones, more than 85% of which appear only once. This chain joins TRBV5-1 and TRBJ2-3; no firm D call. The sequencing here drew on unstimulated CD4+ T cells sorted from spleen or lymph node cells, taken before intestinal transplant. This sequence originates from a human donor who received an intestinal transplant. The chain's CDR3 is CASSYFRRRGKGTDTQYF. In DNA form, the CDR3 reads TGCGCCAGCAGCTATTTCAGACGTCGTGGGAAGGGCACAGATACGCAGTATTTT.